This T cell receptor (beta chain) was recorded in a study of cytomegalovirus exposure and HLA in healthy donors. Overall study findings and caveats: Analyses of presence and absence presupposed an approximately uniform sequencing depth across donors. A missense variant in DCLRE1C was later tied to TCR beta V- and J-gene trimming.

The CDR3 has 18 residues. From germline, CDR1 is MNHNS and CDR2 SASEGT. J was trimmed by 3 bases and V by 1 base; bases with no gene match: 12. It was with 60 Vbeta and 13 Jbeta primers that the PCR ran. Data came from immunoSEQ multiplex PCR; TCRdb stores just in-frame clones and leaves some out. Of about 200,000 clones listed, 70% to 90% are singletons. As regards this clone: The antigen is not known.

The receptor was derived from a woman aged 25 to 45 in good health and CMV-seronegative. Sequenced sample: PBMCs. The chain has TRBV6-1 and TRBJ2-7; TRBD1 matches at 10 bases. The CDR3 protein is CASSEEVGGQGGIYEQYF. The CDR3 bases are TGTGCCAGCAGTGAAGAGGTTGGAGGACAGGGGGGAATCTACGAGCAGTACTTC.